The rows below give T cell receptor beta chains drawn from one sample of a study of blood T cell repertoires in COVID-19. This table comes from immunoSEQ multiplex PCR, and its TCRdb copy is limited to in-frame clones, with some not included. The repertoire consists of approximately 70,000 clones, with roughly 80% occurring once and the leading ten covering roughly a sixth. Sequencing used peripheral blood. The source of these receptors is a human donor in a cohort sampled during active COVID-19. CDR3s include the opening cysteine and the closing phenylalanine or tryptophan. D genes are given only for firm matches. Not every row has a clone size; where given, it reads once, few, many or a size class.

j_gene	d_gene	v_gene	abundance	CDR3aa	CDR3nt
TRBJ2-7	TRBD2	TRBV6-4	-	CASSLTSGGAYEQYF	TGTGCCAGCAGCCTTACTAGCGGGGGAGCCTACGAGCAGTACTTC
TRBJ2-3	-	TRBV5-1	-	CASSLGETDTQYF	TGCGCCAGCAGCTTGGGTGAGACAGATACGCAGTATTTT
TRBJ1-2	TRBD1	TRBV5-1	-	CASSHGDRGPVGYTF	TGCGCCAGCAGCCACGGGGACAGGGGGCCGGTTGGCTACACCTTC
TRBJ2-7	TRBD1	TRBV6-2/TRBV6-3	-	CASSPRRDRGHEQYF	TGTGCCAGCAGCCCCCGCCGGGACAGGGGGCACGAGCAGTACTTC
TRBJ2-3	-	TRBV5-6	-	CASSPRESSTDTQYF	TGTGCCAGCAGCCCCCGAGAGTCCAGCACAGATACGCAGTATTTT
TRBJ2-3	TRBD2	TRBV20-1	-	CSASGFRGGPDTQYF	TGCAGTGCTAGTGGGTTTCGCGGGGGGCCAGATACGCAGTATTTT
TRBJ2-7	-	TRBV9	-	CASSVGRGDYEQYF	TGTGCCAGCAGCGTAGGGCGGGGCGACTACGAGCAGTACTTC
TRBJ2-7	TRBD1	TRBV5-4	-	CASSPIDRDQNEQYF	TGTGCCAGCAGTCCAATCGACAGGGACCAAAACGAGCAGTACTTC
TRBJ1-4	TRBD1	TRBV6-5	-	CASSYRTGPKLFF	TGTGCCAGCAGTTATCGGACAGGCCCGAAACTGTTTTTT
TRBJ2-7	-	TRBV7-6	-	CASSNWTVGFYEQYF	TGTGCCAGCAGCAACTGGACAGTGGGTTTCTACGAGCAGTACTTC
TRBJ1-1	-	TRBV11-2	-	CASSSSRGDTEAFF	TGTGCCAGTTCATCTTCTCGGGGAGACACTGAAGCTTTCTTT
TRBJ2-2	-	TRBV11-2	-	CASSLTANTGELFF	TGTGCCAGCAGCTTGACAGCAAACACCGGGGAGCTGTTTTTT
TRBJ1-2	-	TRBV4-1	-	CASSLKVEGAGYGYTF	TGCGCCAGCAGCCTTAAAGTGGAAGGGGCTGGGTATGGCTACACCTTC
TRBJ2-7	TRBD1	TRBV18	-	CASSRTGGAYEQYF	TGTGCCAGCTCAAGAACAGGGGGCGCCTACGAGCAGTACTTC
TRBJ1-6	-	TRBV15	few	CATSREPRGGHSPLHF	TGTGCCACCAGCAGGGAACCACGTGGGGGACACTCACCCCTCCACTTT
TRBJ2-7	-	TRBV7-9	-	CASTHPLGAGEQYF	TGTGCCAGCACCCATCCTTTGGGGGCTGGGGAGCAGTACTTC
TRBJ2-3	-	TRBV7-3	-	CASSLNPGGSQYF	TGTGCCAGCAGCTTAAACCCCGGGGGTTCGCAGTATTTT
TRBJ1-2	-	TRBV15	-	CATSRDTTPTPYGYTF	TGTGCCACCAGCAGAGATACGACACCTACTCCCTATGGCTACACCTTC
TRBJ2-7	TRBD2	TRBV4-1	-	CASSQASGGFRGEQYF	TGCGCCAGCAGCCAAGCTAGCGGGGGATTTCGGGGCGAGCAGTACTTC
TRBJ1-1	TRBD1	TRBV12-3/TRBV12-4	-	CASSGLQGARAFF	TGTGCCAGCAGTGGACTTCAGGGGGCCCGAGCTTTCTTT
TRBJ2-7	TRBD1	TRBV27	-	CASSWTGSSYEQYF	TGTGCCAGCAGTTGGACAGGGAGCTCCTACGAGCAGTACTTC
TRBJ2-3	TRBD2	TRBV3-1/TRBV3-2	-	CASSQSSGEPYTQYF	TGTGCCAGCAGCCAATCTAGCGGGGAACCTTATACGCAGTATTTT
TRBJ2-2	TRBD2	TRBV5-4	-	CASSFTSDGELFF	TGTGCCAGCAGCTTCACTAGCGACGGGGAGCTGTTTTTT
TRBJ2-7	TRBD1	TRBV4-2	-	CASSQVGQGAGEQYF	TGTGCCAGCAGCCAAGTTGGACAGGGGGCAGGGGAGCAGTACTTC
TRBJ1-2	-	TRBV7-9	-	CASSPDSVLGYTF	TGTGCCAGCAGCCCAGACAGTGTTCTTGGCTACACCTTC
TRBJ1-6	-	TRBV11-2	few	CASSTDRDNSPLHF	TGTGCCAGCAGCACGGACAGAGATAATTCACCCCTCCACTTT
TRBJ1-1	-	TRBV5-4	-	CASSSRQGLYTEAFF	TGTGCCAGCAGCTCCCGTCAGGGGTTGTACACTGAAGCTTTCTTT
TRBJ1-4	-	TRBV7-9	-	CASSLLQGTNEKLFF	TGTGCCAGCAGCTTACTTCAGGGGACTAATGAAAAACTGTTTTTT
TRBJ2-1	-	TRBV4-2	-	CASSQEGTTYNEQFF	TGTGCCAGCAGCCAAGAGGGGACAACCTACAATGAGCAGTTCTTC
TRBJ2-3	TRBD2	TRBV29-1	-	CSVAGTSGGGYTQYF	TGCAGCGTCGCCGGGACTAGCGGGGGAGGCTATACGCAGTATTTT
TRBJ2-7	-	TRBV7-6	-	CASSSRWERTTYEQYF	TGTGCCAGCAGCTCCCGGTGGGAGCGGACCACCTACGAGCAGTACTTC
TRBJ2-7	TRBD1	TRBV30	-	CAWTKGTASSYEQYF	TGTGCCTGGACGAAGGGGACAGCTTCTTCCTACGAGCAGTACTTC
TRBJ1-5	-	TRBV2	few	CASSGSESNQPQHF	TGTGCCAGCAGTGGGAGTGAAAGCAATCAGCCCCAGCATTTT
TRBJ1-4	-	TRBV6-1	-	CASSEVGGLNEKLFF	TGTGCCAGCAGTGAAGTCGGGGGACTTAATGAAAAACTGTTTTTT
TRBJ2-7	-	TRBV5-1	-	CASSLLGGPSYEQYF	TGCGCCAGCAGCCTACTTGGGGGCCCCTCCTACGAGCAGTACTTC
TRBJ2-1	-	TRBV6-1	-	CASSDGGAVDWQFF	TGTGCCAGCAGTGACGGAGGTGCGGTGGACTGGCAGTTCTTC
TRBJ2-5	TRBD2	TRBV6-2/TRBV6-3	-	CASSYGELAGGFLQETQYF	TGTGCCAGCAGTTACGGGGAACTAGCGGGGGGTTTTTTACAAGAGACCCAGTACTTC
TRBJ1-1	-	TRBV11-1	once	CASTRLGEPTEAFF	TGTGCCAGCACGAGATTGGGAGAGCCCACTGAAGCTTTCTTT
TRBJ2-3	TRBD2	TRBV7-9	-	CASSWAAGRGVADTQYF	TGTGCCAGCAGCTGGGCGGCTGGGCGGGGGGTCGCAGATACGCAGTATTTT
TRBJ1-6	-	TRBV5-5	-	CASAGSESPLHF	TGTGCCAGTGCAGGGTCGGAATCACCCCTCCACTTT
TRBJ2-7	-	TRBV11-2	-	CASSPGLSYEQYF	TGTGCCAGCAGCCCAGGGTTATCCTACGAGCAGTACTTC
TRBJ1-2	TRBD1	TRBV19	-	CASKVQGAPGYTF	TGTGCCAGTAAGGTCCAGGGGGCGCCGGGCTACACCTTC
TRBJ1-6	-	TRBV9	-	CASTPGQYNSPLHF	TGTGCCAGCACCCCCGGACAATATAATTCACCCCTCCACTTT
TRBJ2-7	TRBD1	TRBV5-4	-	CASSGDSLYEQYF	TGTGCCAGCAGCGGGGACAGCCTGTACGAGCAGTACTTC
TRBJ1-2	TRBD1	TRBV10-3	-	CAINPGNRGIYGYTF	TGTGCCATCAACCCGGGGAACAGGGGGATCTATGGCTACACCTTC
TRBJ1-2	-	TRBV5-8	-	CASSLGRAYGYTF	TGTGCCAGCAGCTTGGGCCGCGCATATGGCTACACCTTC
TRBJ2-7	TRBD1	TRBV6-2/TRBV6-3	-	CASSEGALYEQYF	TGTGCCAGCAGTGAGGGGGCACTCTACGAGCAGTACTTC
TRBJ2-2	TRBD1	TRBV27	-	CASSLSQGAVTGELFF	TGTGCCAGCAGTTTATCCCAGGGGGCTGTCACCGGGGAGCTGTTTTTT
TRBJ2-7	TRBD2	TRBV7-9	-	CASTTGGDEQYF	TGTGCCAGCACGACCGGGGGGGACGAGCAGTACTTC
TRBJ1-2	TRBD1	TRBV28	-	CASSWTGYGYTF	TGTGCCAGCAGTTGGACAGGGTATGGCTACACCTTC
TRBJ2-3	-	TRBV11-3	-	CASSSRDSADTQYF	TGTGCCAGCAGCTCCCGGGACTCGGCAGATACGCAGTATTTT
TRBJ2-3	-	TRBV5-4	once	CASSPIGQWTFGDTQYF	TGTGCCAGCAGCCCAATAGGACAGTGGACCTTCGGAGATACGCAGTATTTT
TRBJ2-7	-	TRBV7-8	-	CASSLGLSGQYF	TGTGCCAGCAGCTTAGGTCTCAGCGGGCAGTACTTC
TRBJ2-6	TRBD1	TRBV11-3	once	CASSPGGAGANVLTF	TGTGCCAGCAGCCCAGGGGGCGCTGGGGCCAACGTCCTGACTTTC